The 20 T cell receptor beta chains reported below all come from one sample, sequenced in a study of shared clonotypes between healthy human individuals. Sequencing used immunoSEQ multiplex PCR; TCRdb keeps in-frame clones, though not all of them. The table lists fewer than 3 million clones, less than 95% of them singletons, with 0.37% in the top ten. The sample consisted of naive CD4+ T cells from PBMCs. Subset described: CD45RA+ positively selected. The receptor set was obtained from a man aged 18 to 29 in good health. Some clones in this sample may be carry-over from other donors' samples.

Comments on this clone: Additional DNA sequences in this sample encode the identical CDR3. V usage is TRBV28 and J usage is TRBJ1-3, with D maybe TRBD1 (5 bases). CDR1 and CDR2 from the germline V gene are MDHEN and SYDVKM. The CDR3 extends over 15 amino acids. V dropped 4 bases and J dropped 1 base, with 11 bases sitting between them. The CDR3 loop reads CASSSAGGSGNTIYF. The CDR3 nucleotides read TGTGCCAGCAGTTCCGCTGGGGGGTCTGGAAACACCATATATTTT.

The chain couples TRBV28 to TRBJ2-7; TRBD2 might be the D (5 bases). Germline V gene sequence: CDR1 MDHEN, CDR2 SYDVKM. The CDR3 covers 15 residues. The V end was cut by 6 bases, the J end by 5 bases, with 20 bases between. The CDR3: CASSQHEARRDEQYF. The CDR3 nucleotides are TGTGCCAGCAGCCAGCACGAGGCCAGGCGGGACGAGCAGTACTTC.

The chain is built from TRBV18 and TRBJ1-5; unclear D gene. Germline CDR1 is KGHSH and CDR2 is LQKENI. V was pared by 4 bases and J by 2 bases, with 12 bases between. This CDR3 contains 15 residues. The CDR3 is CASSLSKVGNQPQHF. Written as DNA, the CDR3 is TGTGCCAGCTCACTCTCGAAGGTGGGCAATCAGCCCCAGCATTTT.

This rearrangement joins TRBV28 to TRBJ1-5; weak D call: TRBD1 (6 bases). The germline gives CDR1 MDHEN, CDR2 SYDVKM. Trimming removed 5 bases at V and 7 bases at J, with 12 bases between. The CDR3 contains 13 residues. CDR3 sequence reads: CASSITGIQPQHF. CDR3 coding DNA: TGTGCCAGCAGTATTACAGGGATCCAGCCCCAGCATTTT.

The J gene is TRBJ2-7, the V gene TRBV7-2; 8 nucleotides align to TRBD2. The ends lost 2 bases at V and 4 bases at J; junction bases unmatched: 4. This CDR3 comprises 14 residues. CDR1 and CDR2 (germline): SGHTA, FQGNSA. CDR3 loop: CASSLIRGGYEQYF. CDR3 in DNA: TGTGCCAGCAGCTTAATCCGGGGGGGGTACGAGCAGTACTTC.

About this clone itself: Other DNA variants within this sample encode the same CDR3. V usage is TRBV18 and J usage is TRBJ1-2; TRBD1 agrees at 9 bases. V shed 1 base and J 6 bases; nucleotides not matched to a gene: 0. The germline CDR1 and CDR2 sequences are KGHSH and LQKENI. The CDR3 contains 13 residues. CDR3 protein: CASSPRQGDGYTF. CDR3 in DNA: TGTGCCAGCTCACCACGACAGGGGGATGGCTACACCTTC.

The chain combines TRBV5-1 with TRBJ2-7; possible D gene TRBD1, 6 bases. Trimming shortened V by 4 bases and J by 6 bases, and 17 bases separated the two germline ends. The CDR3 covers 14 residues. Germline CDR1 and CDR2: SGHRS and YFSETQ. CDR3 in DNA: TGCGCCAGCAGCCTCGTGGACGAGGGGGTCGAGCAGTACTTC. This encodes CASSLVDEGVEQYF.

This clone was detected only once. The CDR3 region has the DNA TGTGCCAGCAAGCTGGACAGGAACTTCTCCTACGAGCAGTACTTC. The encoded protein is CASKLDRNFSYEQYF. The rearrangement links TRBV2 to TRBJ2-7; the match to TRBD1 covers 7 bases. The CDR3 totals 15 residues. CDR1 and CDR2 (germline): SNHLY, FYNNEI. After removal of 7 bases from V and 0 bases from J, the junction contained 9 bases not matched to a gene.

As concerns this clone: The sample holds other DNA sequences that translate to the same CDR3. The rearrangement links TRBV6-5 to TRBJ1-5; D remains ambiguous. Trimming removed 5 bases from V and 7 bases from J, with 6 bases in between. Germline CDR1 MNHEY, CDR2 SVGAGI. This CDR3 has 11 amino acids. CDR3 residues: CASSEAQPQHF. The CDR3 nucleotides read TGTGCCAGCAGTGAAGCCCAGCCCCAGCATTTT.

This rearrangement joins TRBV19 to TRBJ2-1; D not certain. The CDR3 has 17 residues. V was clipped by 0 bases and J by 2 bases, with 14 bases between them. Per the germline V gene, CDR1 is LNHDA and CDR2 is SQIVND (reference sequence). The chain's CDR3 is CASSIDRSLRPYNEQFF. The CDR3 DNA sequence: TGTGCCAGTAGTATAGATCGCAGCCTCCGACCCTACAATGAGCAGTTCTTC.

This chain uses TRBV2 with TRBJ1-4; D possibly corresponds to TRBD1 (5 bases). The CDR3 runs to 13 residues. V shed 8 bases and J shed 5 bases, with 12 bases lying between them. Germline V gene data show CDR1 as SNHLY and CDR2 as FYNNEI. DNA for the CDR3: TGTGCCAGCCTTCCCCGGGACAATGAAAAACTGTTTTTT. Translation gives CASLPRDNEKLFF.

The rearrangement links TRBV9 to TRBJ2-2; the match to TRBD2 covers 11 bases. Germline CDR1 and CDR2: SGDLS and YYNGEE. Trimming at V came to 2 bases and at J to 6 bases, leaving 9 bases not matched to a gene. The CDR3 is 17 amino acids. CDR3 bases: TGTGCCAGCAGCGTGGCGATTCTAGCGGGAGGTCCCGGGGAGCTGTTTTTT. It encodes CASSVAILAGGPGELFF.

The chain combines TRBV11-2 with TRBJ1-5; D possibly corresponds to TRBD1 (6 bases). This CDR3 contains 14 residues. CDR1 and CDR2 (germline): SGHAT, FQNNGV. Trimming removed 3 bases at V and 5 bases at J, with 11 bases between. This CDR3 is CASSFEGGDQPQHF. As DNA, the CDR3 is TGTGCCAGCAGCTTTGAGGGGGGGGATCAGCCCCAGCATTTT.

The chain has TRBV19 and TRBJ1-5, with D perhaps TRBD1 (6 bases). This CDR3 has 21 residues. The V and J ends lost 5 bases and 1 base respectively, with 30 bases between them. Germline V gene data show CDR1 as LNHDA and CDR2 as SQIVND (reference sequence). The CDR3 DNA is TGTGCCAGTAGTCCGCGGTCCGGGGGCAAGATTGAGTATGGAAGCAATCAGCCCCAGCATTTT. Protein: CASSPRSGGKIEYGSNQPQHF. Filled out from reference TRBV19 and TRBJ1-5, the complete variable domain reads DGGITQSPKYLFRKEGQNVTLSCEQNLNHDAMYWYRQDPGQGLRLIYYSQIVNDFQKGDIAEGYSVSREKKESFPLTVTSAQKNPTAFYLCASSPRSGGKIEYGSNQPQHFGDGTRLSIL.

The chain has TRBV11-2 and TRBJ1-2, with D maybe TRBD1 (6 bases). Germline V gives CDR1 SGHAT, CDR2 FQNNGV. V was trimmed by 5 bases and J by 6 bases, leaving 16 bases between them. The CDR3 consists of 14 residues. CDR3 sequence: CASSPETGYHGYTF. The CDR3 coding sequence is TGTGCCAGCAGCCCCGAGACAGGTTATCATGGCTACACCTTC.

The V and J genes are TRBV28 and TRBJ1-2, with D perhaps matching TRBD1 (5 bases). V was trimmed by 8 bases and J by 4 bases, leaving 17 bases between them. The germline V gene encodes CDR1 MDHEN and CDR2 SYDVKM. The CDR3 contains 14 residues. Here the CDR3 reads CASGSGGEGYGYTF. The CDR3 nucleotides read TGTGCCAGCGGATCTGGGGGTGAGGGCTATGGCTACACCTTC.

The genes are TRBV28 and TRBJ2-2, with 10 bases identical to TRBD1. The CDR3 consists of 16 residues. V was pared by 5 bases and J by 4 bases, with 7 bases of the junction left unmatched. Germline V gene data show CDR1 as MDHEN and CDR2 as SYDVKM. The CDR3 nucleotides are TGTGCCAGCAGTACGCCGGGACAGGGGAGCACCGGGGAGCTGTTTTTT. It is translated as CASSTPGQGSTGELFF. Looking up the rest from reference TRBV28 and TRBJ2-2 gives the full variable domain: DVKVTQSSRYLVKRTGEKVFLECVQDMDHENMFWYRQDPGLGLRLIYFSYDVKMKEKGDIPEGYSVSREKKERFSLILESASTNQTSMYLCASSTPGQGSTGELFFGEGSRLTVL.

The V gene is TRBV27, the J gene TRBJ1-3, with D possibly TRBD1 on 5 matching bases. Germline-derived CDR1 and CDR2 are MNHEY and SMNVEV (reference sequence). V lost 6 bases and J 4 bases, leaving 16 bases between the germline ends. The length of the CDR3 is 15 residues. The CDR3 loop is CASRIQGIPGNTIYF. The DNA of the CDR3 is TGTGCCAGCAGGATTCAGGGAATTCCCGGAAACACCATATATTTT.

The chain joins TRBV25-1 to TRBJ2-7, with D tentatively TRBD1 (6 bases). V shed 8 bases and J shed 5 bases, with 16 bases lying between them. The CDR3 has 13 amino acids. In germline, CDR1 is MGHDK, CDR2 SYGVNS. For the CDR3, the DNA is TGTGCCAGCGGTGGGGCAGGGGCCCACGAGCAGTACTTC. It encodes CASGGAGAHEQYF.

V is TRBV18 and J is TRBJ1-2; D gene ambiguous. CDR3 length equals 13 residues. The germline V and J ends were trimmed by 5 bases and 2 bases, with 9 bases remaining between them. Looked up from germline, CDR1 is KGHSH and CDR2 is LQKENI. CDR3 nucleotides: TGTGCCAGCTCAGCGGGGAACAACTATGGCTACACCTTC. Protein product: CASSAGNNYGYTF.